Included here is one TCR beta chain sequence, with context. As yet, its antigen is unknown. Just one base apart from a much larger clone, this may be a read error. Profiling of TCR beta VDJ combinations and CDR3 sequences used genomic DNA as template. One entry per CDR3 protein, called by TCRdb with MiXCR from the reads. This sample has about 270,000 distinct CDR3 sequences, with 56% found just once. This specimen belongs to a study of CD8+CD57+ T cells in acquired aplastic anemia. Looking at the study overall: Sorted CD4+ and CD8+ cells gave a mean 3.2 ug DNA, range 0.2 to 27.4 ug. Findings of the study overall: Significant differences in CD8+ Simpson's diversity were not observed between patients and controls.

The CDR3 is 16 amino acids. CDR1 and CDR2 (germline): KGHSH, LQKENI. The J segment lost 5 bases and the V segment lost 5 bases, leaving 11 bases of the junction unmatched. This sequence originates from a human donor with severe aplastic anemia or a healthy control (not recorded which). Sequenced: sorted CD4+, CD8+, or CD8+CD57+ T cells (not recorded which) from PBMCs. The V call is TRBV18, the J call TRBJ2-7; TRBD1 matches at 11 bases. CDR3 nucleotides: TGTGCCAGCTCAGTACGAGGGGGACAGGGGGACCACGAGCAGTACTTC. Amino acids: CASSVRGGQGDHEQYF.